The 26 T cell receptor beta chains below come from one sample, sequenced in a study of regulatory T cells in long-lasting Graves disease. TCR beta libraries were built with iRepertoire HTBI primers and Arm-PCR of CDR3 regions. TCRdb reprocessed the multiplex PCR reads via MiXCR and lists one record per CDR3 protein. The repertoire holds more than 350,000 distinct CDR3 sequences, with 21% as singletons. Time point denoted: persistent/refractory GD, antithyroid drugs over 5 years with positive TRAb. PBMC RNA was the source of the TCR library. The specimen comprised peripheral blood mononuclear cells (PBMCs), sampled when the disease was refractory, from a patient treated with antithyroid drugs. These receptors all stem from a female donor with Graves disease.

This clonotype came up many times. The rearrangement links TRBV6-1 to TRBJ2-5; tentative D call: TRBD2 (6 bases). V dropped 5 bases and J dropped 5 bases, with 15 bases sitting between them. CDR3 size: 14 residues. Germline CDR1 and CDR2: MNHNS and SASEGT. The CDR3 loop is CASSTQGTGETQYF. As DNA, the CDR3 is TGTGCCAGCAGTACCCAAGGGACTGGGGAGACCCAGTACTTC.

This clonotype was seen ten or more times. The chain joins TRBV3-1 to TRBJ2-5; 14 bases are shared with TRBD2. V lost 4 bases, J lost 3 bases, and 1 base stayed unmatched. The CDR3 is made up of 15 amino acids. Germline assignment: CDR1 LGHDT and CDR2 YNNKEL (reference sequence). DNA for the CDR3: TGTGCCAGCAGCCCGGGACTAGCGGGAGAAGAGACCCAGTACTTC. Its translation is CASSPGLAGEETQYF.

This clonotype was seen at least ten times. The chain recombines TRBV2 with TRBJ1-6, with TRBD1 matching 7 bases. The CDR3 contains 15 residues. Trimming at V came to 5 bases and at J to 9 bases, leaving 10 bases not matched to a gene. Germline lookup yields CDR1 SNHLY and CDR2 FYNNEI. CDR3 nucleotide sequence: TGTGCCAGCAGTCCGGGGACAGTGTTAAGTTCACCCCTCCACTTT. Protein product: CASSPGTVLSSPLHF.

This sequence joins TRBV6-1 and TRBJ2-2; TRBD2 is a possible D gene (5 bases). The CDR3 runs 14 residues. From germline, CDR1 is MNHNS and CDR2 SASEGT. Trimming shortened V by 7 bases and J by 4 bases, and 13 bases separated the two germline ends. CDR3 residues: CASTSLLVTGELFF. For the CDR3, the DNA is TGTGCCAGCACCTCTTTACTAGTCACCGGGGAGCTGTTTTTT.

This clonotype was picked up many times. This chain uses TRBV28 with TRBJ1-1, with 8 bases matching TRBD1. Germline lookup yields CDR1 MDHEN and CDR2 SYDVKM. The CDR3 has 14 residues. V trimming: 5 bases; J trimming: 7 bases; junction bases outside the gene matches: 9. In nucleotides, the CDR3 is TGTGCCAGCAGTAGATCAGGGGGCCCGGGTGAAGCTTTCTTT. It yields the protein CASSRSGGPGEAFF. The whole variable domain, remainder taken from reference TRBV28 and TRBJ1-1, is DVKVTQSSRYLVKRTGEKVFLECVQDMDHENMFWYRQDPGLGLRLIYFSYDVKMKEKGDIPEGYSVSREKKERFSLILESASTNQTSMYLCASSRSGGPGEAFFGQGTRLTVV.

This clonotype was counted at least ten times. This CDR3 is CASSDEGTQETQYF. For the CDR3, the DNA is TGTGCCAGCAGTGATGAAGGTACACAAGAGACCCAGTACTTC. The rearrangement links TRBV6-1 to TRBJ2-5; D is unresolved. Germline CDR1 reads MNHNS; CDR2 reads SASEGT. The CDR3 spans 14 residues. Trimming cost V 3 bases and J 2 bases, with 10 bases left between them.

There are a few counts of this clonotype. This rearrangement joins TRBV6-1 to TRBJ1-5; 7 nucleotides align to TRBD1. In germline, CDR1 is MNHNS, CDR2 SASEGT. CDR3 length equals 15 residues. V was clipped by 6 bases and J by 2 bases; unmatched bases: 7. As DNA, the CDR3 is TGTGCCAGCAGCTCGACAGGGATTGGCAATCAGCCCCAGCATTTT. This encodes CASSSTGIGNQPQHF.

This clonotype occurred many times. The chain links TRBV6-1 to TRBJ1-5; D may be TRBD1 (5 bases). The germline V and J ends were trimmed by 3 bases and 6 bases, with 9 bases remaining between them. The germline gives CDR1 MNHNS, CDR2 SASEGT. This CDR3 comprises 13 residues. CDR3 DNA sequence: TGTGCCAGCAGTGATAGACAGCGTCAGCCCCAGCATTTT. It translates to CASSDRQRQPQHF.

There are a few counts of this clonotype. The genes are TRBV27 and TRBJ2-1; 12 bases match TRBD2. CDR3 length: 16 amino acids. J lost 5 bases, V lost 6 bases, and 8 bases had no gene match. Per the germline V gene, CDR1 is MNHEY and CDR2 is SMNVEV (reference sequence). The CDR3 region is CASSLGGLAGNNEQFF. Written as DNA, the CDR3 is TGTGCCAGCAGCCTAGGCGGACTAGCGGGAAACAATGAGCAGTTCTTC.

This clonotype was recorded at least ten times. J is TRBJ1-5 and V is TRBV2; D is uncertain. Trimming shortened V by 3 bases and J by 6 bases, and 9 bases separated the two germline ends. CDR1 SNHLY and CDR2 FYNNEI come from the germline V gene. The CDR3 spans 13 residues. CDR3 protein: CASSDGGSQPQHF. As DNA, the CDR3 is TGTGCCAGCAGTGATGGAGGGAGTCAGCCCCAGCATTTT.

This clonotype turned up a few times. The CDR3 region is CAWSGYRRGATNEKLFF. The DNA of the CDR3 is TGTGCCTGGAGTGGATATCGGAGGGGAGCAACTAATGAAAAACTGTTTTTT. This chain uses TRBV30 with TRBJ1-4, with D maybe TRBD1 (5 bases). Per the germline V gene, CDR1 is GTSNPN and CDR2 is SVGIG (reference sequence). V was pared by 1 base and J by 0 bases, with 15 bases between. The CDR3 is 17 amino acids.

J is TRBJ2-5 and V is TRBV20-1; D could derive from TRBD1 or TRBD2 (6 bases each). V dropped 5 bases and J dropped 3 bases, with 10 bases sitting between them. The CDR3 has 12 residues. The V gene's germline CDR1 is DFQATT and CDR2 SNEGSKA (reference sequence). The CDR3 bases are TGCAGTGCTGATAGGGGGGAAGAGACCCAGTACTTC. Its translation is CSADRGEETQYF.

This clonotype was observed a handful of times. This chain connects TRBV10-3 to TRBJ2-7; TRBD2 might be the D (5 bases). V was trimmed by 5 bases and J by 1 base, leaving 9 bases between them. In germline, CDR1 is ENHRY, CDR2 SYGVKD. This CDR3 is 13 amino acids long. CDR3: CAISSGSSYEQYF. The CDR3 DNA is TGTGCCATCAGTTCGGGGAGTTCCTACGAGCAGTACTTC.

In its sample, this clonotype was seen many times. This chain links TRBV6-1 with TRBJ2-5; D unresolved. The CDR3 consists of 12 residues. Trimming took 9 bases from V and 3 from J, leaving 11 bases between them. Germline V gives CDR1 MNHNS, CDR2 SASEGT. CDR3 sequence (DNA): TGTGCCAGTCAACCCCAAAAAGAGACCCAGTACTTC. It is translated as CASQPQKETQYF.

This clonotype was observed many times. The V call is TRBV29-1, the J call TRBJ1-2, with a possible D match to TRBD1 (5 bases). The CDR3 runs to 15 residues. The germline gives CDR1 SQVTM, CDR2 ANQGSEA. V gave up 0 bases and J gave up 6 bases, with 17 bases separating them. The CDR3 region is CSVEDLGGNGNGYTF. CDR3 nucleotide sequence: TGCAGCGTTGAAGATCTTGGGGGAAATGGGAATGGCTACACCTTC.

This clonotype was observed a handful of times. A much larger clone differs from this one at a single base, so this may be a read error. The rearrangement links TRBV28 to TRBJ2-7; 9 bases map to TRBD1. This CDR3 is built from 14 residues. Germline lookup yields CDR1 MDHEN and CDR2 SYDVKM. DNA for the CDR3: TGTGCCGGCAGGATCGGGACAGGGAACTACGAGCAGTACTTC. It encodes CAGRIGTGNYEQYF.

A remark on this clonotype: A read error is possible here, since a much larger clone lies one base away. V is TRBV6-1 and J is TRBJ2-2, with 8 nucleotides matching TRBD1. Losses at the gene ends were 6 bases for V and 1 base for J; bases not matched to a gene: 7. The CDR3 totals 16 residues. Per the germline V gene, CDR1 is MNHNS and CDR2 is SASEGT. CDR3 residues: CASRTGRGRNTGELFF. The CDR3, as DNA: TGTGCCAGCAGGACGGGCAGGGGGCGGAACACCGGGGAGCTGTTTTTT.

A few counts support this clonotype. The rearrangement links TRBV6-2 or TRBV6-3 to TRBJ2-7; the D is unclear. This CDR3 region has 12 residues. Germline CDR1 and CDR2: MNHEY and SVGEGT. Trimming removed 7 bases at V and 5 bases at J, with 12 bases between. The CDR3 here is CASMGGFHEQYF. CDR3 DNA: TGTGCCAGCATGGGTGGGTTCCACGAGCAGTACTTC.

In its sample, this clonotype was seen many times. The chain is built from TRBV6-5 and TRBJ2-7; 9 nucleotides match TRBD2. Unmatched junction bases numbered 11, after V lost 0 bases and J lost 5 bases. CDR3 size: 17 residues. The V gene's germline CDR1 is MNHEY and CDR2 SVGAGI. CDR3 region: CASSYSGLAGSCDEQYF. The CDR3 nucleotides are TGTGCCAGCAGTTACTCCGGCCTAGCGGGATCATGTGACGAGCAGTACTTC.

This clonotype was seen a handful of times. V gene TRBV28 combines with J gene TRBJ2-1; TRBD2 agrees at 10 bases. CDR1 and CDR2 (germline): MDHEN, SYDVKM. Germline trimming cut 7 bases from V and 7 bases from J; bases unmatched to any gene: 10. The CDR3 runs 15 residues. The CDR3 DNA is TGTGCCAGCAACGACTATAGCGGGAGGAGAAATGAGCAGTTCTTC. Translation gives CASNDYSGRRNEQFF.

This clonotype was recorded at least ten times. The chain recombines TRBV5-5 with TRBJ2-5; 7 bases map to TRBD2. The CDR3 length is 14 residues. Germline V lookup: CDR1 SGHKS, CDR2 YYEKEE (reference sequence). The ends lost 4 bases at V and 2 bases at J; junction bases unmatched: 5. CDR3 in DNA: TGTGCCAGCAGCAACCCGGGACTACAAGAGACCCAGTACTTC. Protein product: CASSNPGLQETQYF.

There are many counts of this clonotype. The chain employs TRBV7-8 and TRBJ2-7, with D tentatively TRBD1 (6 bases). Germline V gene data show CDR1 as SGHVS and CDR2 as FQNEAQ. CDR3 length: 15 amino acids. V was shortened by 5 bases and J by 6 bases, with 20 bases between the two germline ends. The DNA for the CDR3 is TGTGCCAGCAGCACCACGGGACACATAGGTGCCGAGCAGTACTTC. Its protein is CASSTTGHIGAEQYF.

The J gene is TRBJ2-1, the V gene TRBV6-2 or TRBV6-3, with unresolved D. CDR3 length: 13 residues. Germline CDR1 MNHEY, CDR2 SVGEGT. V lost 0 bases to trimming and J lost 10 bases, with 10 bases between them. CDR3 amino acids: CASSYSRDKEQFF. Written as DNA, the CDR3 is TGTGCCAGCAGTTACTCTAGAGATAAAGAGCAGTTCTTC.

This clonotype was seen many times. This sequence joins TRBV27 and TRBJ2-2; possible D gene TRBD1, 5 bases. The V gene lost 6 bases and the J gene lost 2 bases, with 16 bases spanning the gap. CDR1 and CDR2 from the germline V gene are MNHEY and SMNVEV (reference sequence). This CDR3 has 16 residues. The CDR3 DNA reads as TGTGCCAGCAGCTCAAAGACAGCCTCTAACACCGGGGAGCTGTTTTTT. It encodes CASSSKTASNTGELFF.

The chain uses TRBV29-1 and TRBJ2-7, with D perhaps TRBD1 (5 bases). The CDR3 spans 13 residues. Germline CDR1 is SQVTM and CDR2 is ANQGSEA. V was trimmed by 5 bases and J by 2 bases, leaving 13 bases between them. The CDR3 nucleotides read TGCAGCGTTACCGACAGTCCTCCCTACGAGCAGTACTTC. It yields the protein CSVTDSPPYEQYF.

Here the CDR3 reads CASQGARTRAFF. DNA for the CDR3: TGTGCCAGTCAGGGGGCAAGGACAAGAGCTTTCTTT. The chain employs TRBV19 and TRBJ1-1, with 8 bases matching TRBD1. J was trimmed by 10 bases and V by 8 bases; bases with no gene match: 9. The CDR3 extends over 12 amino acids. From germline, CDR1 is LNHDA and CDR2 SQIVND (reference sequence).